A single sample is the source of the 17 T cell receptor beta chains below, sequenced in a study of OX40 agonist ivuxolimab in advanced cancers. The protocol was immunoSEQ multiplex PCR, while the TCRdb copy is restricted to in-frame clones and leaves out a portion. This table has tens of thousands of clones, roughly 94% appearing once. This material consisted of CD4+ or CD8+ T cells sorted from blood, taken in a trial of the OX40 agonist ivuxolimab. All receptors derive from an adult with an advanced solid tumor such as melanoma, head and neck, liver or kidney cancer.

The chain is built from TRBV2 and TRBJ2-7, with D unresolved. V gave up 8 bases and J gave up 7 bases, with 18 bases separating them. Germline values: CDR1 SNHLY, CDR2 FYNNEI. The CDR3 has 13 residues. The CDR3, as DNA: TGTGCCAGCGGACGGGCCGAACTGGGGGAGCAGTACTTC. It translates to CASGRAELGEQYF.

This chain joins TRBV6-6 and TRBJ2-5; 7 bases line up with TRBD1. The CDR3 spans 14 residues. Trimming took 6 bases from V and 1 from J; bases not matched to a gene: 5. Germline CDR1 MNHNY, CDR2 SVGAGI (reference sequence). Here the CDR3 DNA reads TGTGCCAGCAGCTGGGACAGAGGCCAAGAGACCCAGTACTTC. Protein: CASSWDRGQETQYF.

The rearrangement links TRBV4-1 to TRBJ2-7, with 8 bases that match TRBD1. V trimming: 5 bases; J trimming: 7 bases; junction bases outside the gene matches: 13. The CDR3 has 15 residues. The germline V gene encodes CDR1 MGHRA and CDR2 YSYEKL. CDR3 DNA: TGCGCCAGCAGCGGATCCGGGACAGGACTTCTAGAGCAGTACTTC. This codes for CASSGSGTGLLEQYF.

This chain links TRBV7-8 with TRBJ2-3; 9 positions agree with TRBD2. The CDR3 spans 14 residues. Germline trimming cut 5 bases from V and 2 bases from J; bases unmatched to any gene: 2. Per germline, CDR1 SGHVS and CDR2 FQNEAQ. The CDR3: CASSASGVTDTQYF. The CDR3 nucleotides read TGTGCCAGCAGCGCTAGCGGGGTCACAGATACGCAGTATTTT.

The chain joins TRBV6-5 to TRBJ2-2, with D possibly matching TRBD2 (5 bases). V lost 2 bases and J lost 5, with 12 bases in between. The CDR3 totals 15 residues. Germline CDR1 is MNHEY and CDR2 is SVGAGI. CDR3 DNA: TGTGCCAGCAGTTACACCCAACTAGGAACCGGGGAGCTGTTTTTT. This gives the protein CASSYTQLGTGELFF.

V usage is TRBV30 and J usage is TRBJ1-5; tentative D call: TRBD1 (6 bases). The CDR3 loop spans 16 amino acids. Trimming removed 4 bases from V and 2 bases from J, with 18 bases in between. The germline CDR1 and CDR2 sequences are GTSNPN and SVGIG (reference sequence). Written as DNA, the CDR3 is TGTGCCTGGAAGGCCCCCCAACAGGGTGGCAATCAGCCCCAGCATTTT. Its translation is CAWKAPQQGGNQPQHF.

CDR3 nucleotide sequence: TGTGCCAGCAGTGAACATGAGGGTACTGAAGCTTTCTTT. Protein: CASSEHEGTEAFF. The chain carries TRBV25-1 and TRBJ1-1; D unresolved. This CDR3 has 13 residues. The germline V gene has CDR1 MGHDK and CDR2 SYGVNS. V dropped 2 bases and J dropped 5 bases, with 9 bases sitting between them.

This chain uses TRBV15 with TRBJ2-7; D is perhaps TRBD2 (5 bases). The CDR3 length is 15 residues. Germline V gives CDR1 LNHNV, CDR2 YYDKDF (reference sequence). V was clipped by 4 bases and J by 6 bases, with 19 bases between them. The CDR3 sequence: CATSMTPGTKPEQYF. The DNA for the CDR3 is TGTGCCACCAGCATGACCCCGGGAACCAAACCCGAGCAGTACTTC.

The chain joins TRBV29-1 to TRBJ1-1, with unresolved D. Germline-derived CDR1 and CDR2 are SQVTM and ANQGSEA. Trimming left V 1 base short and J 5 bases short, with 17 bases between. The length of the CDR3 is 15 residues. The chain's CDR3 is CSVEVDGRLATEAFF. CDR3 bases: TGCAGCGTTGAAGTAGATGGCCGCTTGGCTACTGAAGCTTTCTTT. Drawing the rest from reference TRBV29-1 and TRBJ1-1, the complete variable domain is SAVISQKPSRDICQRGTSLTIQCQVDSQVTMMFWYRQQPGQSLTLIATANQGSEATYESGFVIDKFPISRPNLTFSTLTVSNMSPEDSSIYLCSVEVDGRLATEAFFGQGTRLTVV.

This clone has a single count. The DNA of the CDR3 is TGTGCCAGCAGTCCACCAGGGGTGGACACAGATACGCAGTATTTT. Translated: CASSPPGVDTDTQYF. The genes are TRBV6-5 and TRBJ2-3; D is perhaps TRBD1 (6 bases). Germline CDR1 is MNHEY and CDR2 is SVGAGI. This CDR3 is 15 amino acids long. The germline V and J ends were trimmed by 5 bases and 2 bases, with 14 bases remaining between them.

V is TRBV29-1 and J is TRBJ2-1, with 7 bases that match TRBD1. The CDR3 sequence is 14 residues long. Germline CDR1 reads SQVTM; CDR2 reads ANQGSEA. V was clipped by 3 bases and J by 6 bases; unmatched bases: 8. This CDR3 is CSVEKGARGNEQFF. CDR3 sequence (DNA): TGCAGCGTTGAGAAGGGGGCGAGGGGCAATGAGCAGTTCTTC.

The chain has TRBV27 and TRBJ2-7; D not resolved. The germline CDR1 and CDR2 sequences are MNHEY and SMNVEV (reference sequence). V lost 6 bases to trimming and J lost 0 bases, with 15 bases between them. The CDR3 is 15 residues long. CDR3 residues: CASSPDGSSSYEQYF. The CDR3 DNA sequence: TGTGCCAGCAGCCCAGACGGGTCAAGCTCCTACGAGCAGTACTTC.

Written as DNA, the CDR3 is TGTGCCAGCAGTGAAGTGGTGGGGCAGGGCGGCTACGAGCAGTACTTC. Translated, it gives CASSEVVGQGGYEQYF. This sequence joins TRBV6-1 and TRBJ2-7; D is possibly TRBD1 (5 bases). This CDR3 comprises 16 residues. Trimming shortened V by 1 base and J by 3 bases, and 16 bases separated the two germline ends. Germline lookup yields CDR1 MNHNS and CDR2 SASEGT.

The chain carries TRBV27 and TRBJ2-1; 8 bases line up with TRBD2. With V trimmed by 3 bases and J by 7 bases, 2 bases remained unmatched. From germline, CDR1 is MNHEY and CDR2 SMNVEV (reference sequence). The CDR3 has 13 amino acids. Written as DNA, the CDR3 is TGTGCCAGCAGTTTCGGGACTAGAAATGAGCAGTTCTTC. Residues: CASSFGTRNEQFF.

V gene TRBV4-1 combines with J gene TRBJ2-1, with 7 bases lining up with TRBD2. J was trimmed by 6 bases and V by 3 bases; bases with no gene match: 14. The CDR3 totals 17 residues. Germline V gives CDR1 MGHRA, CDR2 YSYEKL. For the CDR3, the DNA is TGCGCCAGCAGCCAGTCTCAGGGAGGGATGGAGGGCAATGAGCAGTTCTTC. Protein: CASSQSQGGMEGNEQFF.

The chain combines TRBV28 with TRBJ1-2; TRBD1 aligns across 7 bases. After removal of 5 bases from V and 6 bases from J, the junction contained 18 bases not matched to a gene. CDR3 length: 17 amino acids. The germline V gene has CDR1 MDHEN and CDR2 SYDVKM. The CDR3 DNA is TGTGCCAGCAGTCTACTGGGACAGCGGAACCCTGCAAATGGCTACACCTTC. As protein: CASSLLGQRNPANGYTF.

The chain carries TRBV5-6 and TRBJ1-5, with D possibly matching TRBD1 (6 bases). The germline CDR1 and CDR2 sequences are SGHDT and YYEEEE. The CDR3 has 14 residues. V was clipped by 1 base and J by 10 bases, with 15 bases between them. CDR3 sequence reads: CASSLQQGFRPQHF. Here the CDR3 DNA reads TGTGCCAGCAGCTTGCAGCAGGGGTTTCGCCCCCAGCATTTT.